Below, 17 T cell receptor beta chains from the same sample are listed, as sequenced in a study of glioma-infiltrating T cells after dendritic cell vaccination. The time point is: after dendritic cell vaccination, including at tumor progression/relapse. Clones were sequenced by immunoSEQ multiplex PCR, and TCRdb holds only the in-frame ones, with some missing. The data show 85,000 to 100,000 clones, 80% seen once. The specimen comprised blood, sampled after dendritic cell vaccination. The receptors stem from a human donor with glioblastoma.

This chain connects TRBV5-1 to TRBJ2-2; a possible D gene is TRBD2 (5 bases). Trimming removed 0 bases at V and 4 bases at J, with 16 bases between. Per germline, CDR1 SGHRS and CDR2 YFSETQ. CDR3 length: 17 residues. CDR3 DNA sequence: TGCGCCAGCAGCTTGGCCCCCGCGGGCCAACTCACCGGGGAGCTGTTTTTT. Translating gives CASSLAPAGQLTGELFF.

J is TRBJ1-1 and V is TRBV5-1; 7 bases are a match to TRBD1. Germline V CDR1 and CDR2: SGHRS, YFSETQ. Unmatched junction bases numbered 10, after V lost 4 bases and J lost 4 bases. The length of the CDR3 is 15 residues. Here the CDR3 reads CASSQEPTGATEAFF. The CDR3 DNA is TGCGCCAGCAGCCAAGAGCCTACAGGGGCCACTGAAGCTTTCTTT.

The chain has TRBV18 and TRBJ1-2; D gene unclear. This CDR3 has 14 residues. Germline V gene lookup returns CDR1 KGHSH and CDR2 LQKENI. The V gene lost 5 bases and the J gene lost 3 bases, with 13 bases spanning the gap. The CDR3 loop is CASSSLPGDYGYTF. The CDR3 DNA follows: TGTGCCAGCTCATCCCTGCCTGGAGACTATGGCTACACCTTC.

This clone was found once. This chain uses TRBV2 with TRBJ1-2, with 8 bases that match TRBD1. Germline CDR1 SNHLY, CDR2 FYNNEI. Trimming at V came to 0 bases and at J to 3 bases, leaving 6 bases not matched to a gene. This CDR3 contains 16 residues. The chain's CDR3 is CASSEALNRGDYGYTF. CDR3 in DNA: TGTGCCAGCAGTGAAGCGCTTAACAGGGGGGACTATGGCTACACCTTC.

The J gene is TRBJ2-7, the V gene TRBV18, with TRBD2 identical over 11 bases. The CDR3 extends over 15 amino acids. With V trimmed by 0 bases and J by 2 bases, 0 bases remained unmatched. Per the germline V gene, CDR1 is KGHSH and CDR2 is LQKENI. CDR3 in amino acids: CASSPPGLAAYEQYF. Here the CDR3 DNA reads TGTGCCAGCTCACCACCGGGACTAGCGGCCTACGAGCAGTACTTC.

The V gene is TRBV6-1, the J gene TRBJ1-1; perhaps TRBD1 as D (5 bases). The CDR3 spans 13 residues. In germline, CDR1 is MNHNS, CDR2 SASEGT. Trimming removed 8 bases from V and 0 bases from J, with 10 bases in between. The CDR3 loop is CASPNRLNTEAFF. The DNA for the CDR3 is TGTGCCAGCCCCAACAGGTTGAACACTGAAGCTTTCTTT.

This chain uses TRBV7-3 with TRBJ2-7; 14 nucleotides match TRBD2. CDR1 and CDR2 (germline): SGHTA, FQGTGA. The V and J ends lost 2 bases and 6 bases, in that order; junction bases with no gene match: 6. This CDR3 is 16 amino acids long. In DNA, the CDR3 is TGTGCCAGCAGCTTAGTAGGGACTAGCGGGAGTCGCGAGCAGTACTTC. The encoded protein is CASSLVGTSGSREQYF.

This clone was seen a few times. V and J are TRBV10-2 and TRBJ1-3; no clear D gene. Trimming pared 7 bases from V and 0 bases from J, leaving 10 bases between. The CDR3 has 14 amino acids. CDR1 and CDR2 (germline): WSHSY, SAAADI. DNA for the CDR3: TGCGCCAGCACTGGCTTTCCCTCTGGAAACACCATATATTTT. The encoded protein is CASTGFPSGNTIYF.

As to this clone: Since the CDR3 does not end with the conserved phenylalanine or tryptophan, this likely comes from a read error. V usage is TRBV5-1 and J usage is TRBJ1-2, with no clear D. This CDR3 spans 14 amino acids. Trimming removed 0 bases at V and 1 base at J, with 7 bases between. From germline, CDR1 is SGHRS and CDR2 YFSETQ. CDR3 nucleotide sequence: TGCGCCAGCAGCTTGGATTCCCATAACTATGGCTACACCCTC. This translates into CASSLDSHNYGYTL.

The chain joins TRBV6-5 to TRBJ2-2; TRBD1 might be the D (6 bases). CDR1 is MNHEY, CDR2 SVGAGI, per germline. CDR3 length: 16 residues. Trimming pared 0 bases from V and 3 bases from J, leaving 11 bases between. The chain's CDR3 is CASSYSSQGYTGELFF. CDR3 coding DNA: TGTGCCAGCAGTTACTCGTCCCAGGGGTACACCGGGGAGCTGTTTTTT.

The chain employs TRBV7-2 and TRBJ1-1; possible D gene TRBD1, 6 bases. The CDR3 runs 14 residues. Germline V gene sequence: CDR1 SGHTA, CDR2 FQGNSA. V was trimmed by 4 bases and J by 3 bases, leaving 12 bases between them. CDR3 sequence: CASSSGGQHTEAFF. The CDR3 DNA follows: TGTGCCAGCAGCTCGGGAGGACAGCACACTGAAGCTTTCTTT.

V is TRBV10-3 and J is TRBJ2-7; TRBD2 agrees at 8 bases. Germline trimming cut 9 bases from V and 2 bases from J; bases unmatched to any gene: 9. Germline-derived CDR1 and CDR2 are ENHRY and SYGVKD. CDR3 length: 14 residues. The CDR3 DNA sequence: TGTGCCATTAGGGGGGGCGGGGGGACCTACGAGCAGTACTTC. As protein: CAIRGGGGTYEQYF.

The chain employs TRBV20-1 and TRBJ1-4, with D uncertain. The length of the CDR3 is 10 residues. Germline CDR1 is DFQATT and CDR2 is SNEGSKA (reference sequence). Trimming removed 6 bases from V and 4 bases from J, with 3 bases in between. DNA for the CDR3: TGCAGTGCCAGTAATGAAAAACTGTTTTTT. This gives the protein CSASNEKLFF.

V and J are TRBV28 and TRBJ2-3, with D possibly being TRBD1 (6 bases). Per the germline V gene, CDR1 is MDHEN and CDR2 is SYDVKM. This CDR3 spans 16 amino acids. The germline V and J ends were trimmed by 3 bases and 1 base, with 14 bases remaining between them. The CDR3 nucleotides read TGTGCCAGCAGTTTGGGCAGGGGTCTCGGCACAGATACGCAGTATTTT. This encodes CASSLGRGLGTDTQYF.

The V and J genes are TRBV27 and TRBJ1-2, with 7 nucleotides matching TRBD1. V shed 10 bases and J 8 bases; nucleotides not matched to a gene: 10. The V gene's germline CDR1 is MNHEY and CDR2 SMNVEV (reference sequence). There are 12 residues in the CDR3. CDR3 DNA sequence: TGTGCCATCACAGGGGATGAAGACGGCTACACCTTC. Translation: CAITGDEDGYTF.

The chain carries TRBV7-6 and TRBJ1-2; no firm D call. V was trimmed by 5 bases and J by 3 bases, leaving 10 bases between them. Germline assignment: CDR1 SGHVS and CDR2 FNYEAQ. This CDR3 contains 13 residues. The CDR3 protein is CASSPGLDYGYTF. The CDR3 bases are TGTGCCAGCAGCCCGGGATTGGACTATGGCTACACCTTC. Looking up the rest from reference TRBV7-6 and TRBJ1-2 gives the full variable domain: GAGVSQSPRYKVTKRGQDVALRCDPISGHVSLYWYRQALGQGPEFLTYFNYEAQQDKSGLPNDRFSAERPEGSISTLTIQRTEQRDSAMYRCASSPGLDYGYTFGSGTRLTVV.

This chain uses TRBV19 with TRBJ2-1; the D gene is possibly TRBD2 (6 bases). Germline V CDR1 and CDR2: LNHDA, SQIVND (reference sequence). The CDR3 totals 16 residues. The germline V and J ends were trimmed by 3 bases and 8 bases, with 20 bases remaining between them. The CDR3 spells CASSILARGSGHEQFF. The CDR3, as DNA: TGTGCCAGTAGTATTTTGGCTCGGGGGTCGGGGCATGAGCAGTTCTTC.